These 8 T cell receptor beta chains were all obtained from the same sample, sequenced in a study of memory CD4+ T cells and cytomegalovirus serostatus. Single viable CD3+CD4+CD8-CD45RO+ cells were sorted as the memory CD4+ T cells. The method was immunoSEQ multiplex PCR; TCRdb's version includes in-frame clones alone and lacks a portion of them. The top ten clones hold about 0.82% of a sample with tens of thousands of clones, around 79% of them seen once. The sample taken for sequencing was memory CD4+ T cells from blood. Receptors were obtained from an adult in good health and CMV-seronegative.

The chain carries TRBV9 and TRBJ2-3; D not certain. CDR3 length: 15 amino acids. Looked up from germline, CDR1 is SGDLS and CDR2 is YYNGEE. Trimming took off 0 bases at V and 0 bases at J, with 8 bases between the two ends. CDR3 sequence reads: CASSVEASSTDTQYF. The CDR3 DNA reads TGTGCCAGCAGCGTAGAGGCATCTAGCACAGATACGCAGTATTTT. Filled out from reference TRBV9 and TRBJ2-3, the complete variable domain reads DSGVTQTPKHLITATGQRVTLRCSPRSGDLSVYWYQQSLDQGLQFLIQYYNGEERAKGNILERFSAQQFPDLHSELNLSSLELGDSALYFCASSVEASSTDTQYFGPGTRLTVL.

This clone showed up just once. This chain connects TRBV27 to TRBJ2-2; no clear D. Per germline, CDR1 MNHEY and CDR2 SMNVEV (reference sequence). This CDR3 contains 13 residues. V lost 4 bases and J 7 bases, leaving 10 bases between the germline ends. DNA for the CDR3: TGTGCCAGCAGTTGGGGTCCTGGCGGGGAGCTGTTTTTT. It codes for CASSWGPGGELFF.

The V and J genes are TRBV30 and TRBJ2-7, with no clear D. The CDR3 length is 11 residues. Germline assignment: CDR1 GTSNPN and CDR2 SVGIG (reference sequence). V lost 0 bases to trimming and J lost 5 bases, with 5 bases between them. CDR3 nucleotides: TGTGCCTGGAGTGTACTTGACGAGCAGTACTTC. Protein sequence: CAWSVLDEQYF.

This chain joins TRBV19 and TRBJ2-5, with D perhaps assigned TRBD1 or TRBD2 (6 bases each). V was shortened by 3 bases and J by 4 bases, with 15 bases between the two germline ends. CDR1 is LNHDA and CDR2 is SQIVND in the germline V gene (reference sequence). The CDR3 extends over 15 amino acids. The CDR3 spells CASSMAEGGGETQYF. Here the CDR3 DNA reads TGTGCCAGTAGTATGGCTGAAGGGGGAGGAGAGACCCAGTACTTC.

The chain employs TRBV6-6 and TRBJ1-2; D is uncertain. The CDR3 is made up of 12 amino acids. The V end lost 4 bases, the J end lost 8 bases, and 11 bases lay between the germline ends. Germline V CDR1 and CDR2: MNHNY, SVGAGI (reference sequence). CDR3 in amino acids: CASSSPGHGYTF. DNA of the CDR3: TGTGCCAGCAGTTCCCCCGGCCACGGCTACACCTTC.

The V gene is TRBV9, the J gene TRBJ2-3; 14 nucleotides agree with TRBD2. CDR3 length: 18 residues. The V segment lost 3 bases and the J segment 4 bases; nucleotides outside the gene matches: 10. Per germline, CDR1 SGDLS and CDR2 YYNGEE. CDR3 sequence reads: CASSGTSGGSAGPDTQYF. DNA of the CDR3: TGTGCCAGCAGCGGGACTAGCGGGGGGTCGGCCGGGCCAGATACGCAGTATTTT.

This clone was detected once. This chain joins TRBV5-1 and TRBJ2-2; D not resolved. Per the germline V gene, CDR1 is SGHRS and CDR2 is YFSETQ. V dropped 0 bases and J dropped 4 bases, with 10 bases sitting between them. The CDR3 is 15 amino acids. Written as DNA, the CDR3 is TGCGCCAGCAGCTTGGAAGTGGCCGCCACCGGGGAGCTGTTTTTT. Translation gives CASSLEVAATGELFF.

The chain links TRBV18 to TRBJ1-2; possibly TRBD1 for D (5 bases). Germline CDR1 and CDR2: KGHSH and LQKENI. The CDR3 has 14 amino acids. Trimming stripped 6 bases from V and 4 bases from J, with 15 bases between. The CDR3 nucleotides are TGTGCCAGCTCGGATGGGGTAGGGACCTATGGCTACACCTTC. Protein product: CASSDGVGTYGYTF.